Below, 18 T cell receptor beta chains from the same sample are listed, as sequenced in a study of blood T cell repertoires in COVID-19. Libraries were prepared by immunoSEQ multiplex PCR; TCRdb keeps only in-frame clonotypes and omits some of them. The sample includes hundreds of thousands of clones, around 85% of them seen just once. Sequences were obtained from peripheral blood. Source of these receptors: a woman of 80 years or more with acute or convalescent COVID-19.

V gene TRBV4-1 combines with J gene TRBJ2-3; D gene unclear. CDR1 and CDR2 (germline): MGHRA, YSYEKL. Trimming left V 4 bases short and J 6 bases short, with 11 bases between. This CDR3 has 13 residues. The CDR3 DNA follows: TGCGCCAGCAGCCCCCGCGTTTTGGATACGCAGTATTTT. This codes for CASSPRVLDTQYF.

This clone was counted once. The chain has TRBV4-2 and TRBJ2-3; no firm D call. In germline, CDR1 is LGHNA, CDR2 YNFKEQ. There are 15 residues in the CDR3. V was shortened by 0 bases and J by 6 bases, with 13 bases between the two germline ends. The CDR3 loop reads CASSQDTRFGDTQYF. CDR3 coding DNA: TGTGCCAGCAGCCAAGATACCCGGTTCGGGGATACGCAGTATTTT.

V and J are TRBV9 and TRBJ2-1; no reliable D call. Germline assignment: CDR1 SGDLS and CDR2 YYNGEE. The V gene lost 3 bases and the J gene lost 5 bases, with 12 bases spanning the gap. CDR3 length equals 14 residues. The CDR3 spells CASSASPYDNEQFF. DNA of the CDR3: TGTGCCAGCAGCGCCTCCCCCTACGACAATGAGCAGTTCTTC.

The chain couples TRBV28 to TRBJ2-7, with 8 positions matching TRBD2. V gave up 5 bases and J gave up 0 bases; unmatched junction bases: 9. From germline, CDR1 is MDHEN and CDR2 SYDVKM. The CDR3 has 16 amino acids. As DNA, the CDR3 is TGTGCCAGCAGTCCCGGCGGTAGCGGGAACTCCTACGAGCAGTACTTC. Translating it yields CASSPGGSGNSYEQYF.

The rearrangement joins TRBV24-1 to TRBJ2-1; 12 nucleotides agree with TRBD2. Germline loops: CDR1 KGHDR, CDR2 SFDVKD. J was trimmed by 7 bases and V by 5 bases; bases with no gene match: 8. The CDR3 length is 16 residues. The CDR3, as DNA: TGTGCCACCAGTGTCCCGGGACTAGCGGGTTCTAATGAGCAGTTCTTC. Amino acid sequence: CATSVPGLAGSNEQFF.

The chain joins TRBV4-2 to TRBJ2-5, with 11 bases matching TRBD1. The CDR3 runs 16 residues. V shed 1 base, J shed 5 bases, and the junction held 6 bases outside the gene matches. Germline V gene lookup returns CDR1 LGHNA and CDR2 YNFKEQ. The CDR3: CASSQGGTGGTETQYF. As DNA, the CDR3 is TGTGCCAGCAGCCAAGGGGGGACAGGGGGAACGGAGACCCAGTACTTC.

The chain joins TRBV5-4 to TRBJ2-2; D is unclear. Per the germline V gene, CDR1 is SGHNT and CDR2 is YYREEE (reference sequence). This CDR3 contains 15 residues. V was shortened by 4 bases and J by 6 bases, with 16 bases between the two germline ends. DNA of the CDR3: TGTGCCAGCAGCGCACCTATGAGAGAGTCCGGGGAGCTGTTTTTT. Amino acid sequence: CASSAPMRESGELFF.

This clone was counted a single time. V gene TRBV10-1 combines with J gene TRBJ1-1; D is unresolved. CDR3 size: 13 residues. The germline V gene has CDR1 WNHNN and CDR2 SYGVQD (reference sequence). V shed 5 bases and J shed 4 bases, with 11 bases lying between them. The CDR3 bases are TGCGCCAGCAGTAACAGTGGGAGCACTGAAGCTTTCTTT. It translates to CASSNSGSTEAFF.

This clone was detected ten times or more. V gene TRBV7-8 combines with J gene TRBJ1-1; D remains ambiguous. Germline V CDR1 and CDR2: SGHVS, FQNEAQ. V was shortened by 7 bases and J by 1 base, with 16 bases between the two germline ends. The CDR3 has 15 residues. The chain's CDR3 is CASILSDRRNTEAFF. The CDR3 bases are TGTGCCAGCATCCTAAGCGATAGGAGGAACACTGAAGCTTTCTTT.

The rearrangement uses TRBV12-5 and TRBJ1-1, with D possibly matching TRBD1 (5 bases). CDR1 LGHNT and CDR2 FRNRAP come from the germline V gene. The CDR3 loop spans 15 amino acids. Between the trimmed V and J ends, which lost 1 base and 5 bases, there was a span of 14 bases. CDR3 in DNA: TGTGCTAGTGGTTTGGAATTCGGGGGTGGAACTGAAGCTTTCTTT. Amino acid sequence: CASGLEFGGGTEAFF.

The chain has TRBV7-8 and TRBJ1-5, with D unclear. The CDR3 contains 13 residues. Trimming pared 1 base from V and 9 bases from J, leaving 10 bases between. Germline assignment: CDR1 SGHVS and CDR2 FQNEAQ. CDR3 in amino acids: CASSLEERLPQHF. The CDR3 DNA reads TGTGCCAGCAGCTTAGAAGAGAGATTGCCCCAGCATTTT. The full variable domain, completed using reference TRBV7-8 and TRBJ1-5, is GAGVSQSPRYKVAKRGQDVALRCDPISGHVSLFWYQQALGQGPEFLTYFQNEAQLDKSGLPSDRFFAERPEGSVSTLKIQRTQQEDSAVYLCASSLEERLPQHFGDGTRLSIL.

The chain employs TRBV18 and TRBJ2-7; 7 bases are a match to TRBD1. V dropped 2 bases and J dropped 4; count of bases not matched to a gene: 5. Germline CDR1 is KGHSH and CDR2 is LQKENI. This CDR3 region has 14 residues. In DNA form, the CDR3 reads TGTGCCAGCTCACCAGAGGGACAGCAATACGAGCAGTACTTC. Translating gives CASSPEGQQYEQYF. The complete variable domain, with remaining parts taken from reference TRBV18 and TRBJ2-7, reads NAGVMQNPRHLVRRRGQEARLRCSPMKGHSHVYWYRQLPEEGLKFMVYLQKENIIDESGMPKERFSAEFPKEGPSILRIQQVVRGDSAAYFCASSPEGQQYEQYFGPGTRLTVT.

The chain employs TRBV2 and TRBJ2-6, with D hard to call. From germline, CDR1 is SNHLY and CDR2 FYNNEI. The CDR3 consists of 14 residues. The germline V and J ends were trimmed by 5 bases and 0 bases, with 5 bases remaining between them. The CDR3 loop is CASSYYSGANVLTF. The CDR3 DNA reads as TGTGCCAGCAGTTACTACTCTGGGGCCAACGTCCTGACTTTC.

The V call is TRBV7-3, the J call TRBJ2-3; the D gene is possibly TRBD2 (5 bases). This CDR3 is 15 amino acids long. V was shortened by 5 bases and J by 5 bases, with 17 bases between the two germline ends. Germline assignment: CDR1 SGHTA and CDR2 FQGTGA. CDR3 protein: CASSPASVLGDTQYF. CDR3 in DNA: TGTGCCAGCAGCCCGGCGTCCGTACTAGGAGATACGCAGTATTTT.

The rearrangement links TRBV14 to TRBJ2-7; a possible D gene is TRBD2 (5 bases). With 4 bases removed from V and 1 base from J, the gap between germline ends came to 14 bases. The germline V gene has CDR1 SGHDN and CDR2 FVKESK. The CDR3 extends over 15 amino acids. In DNA, the CDR3 is TGTGCCAGCAGCCCGAACCTACTAGTTTCCTACGAGCAGTACTTC. Residues: CASSPNLLVSYEQYF.

This clone was detected once. Here the CDR3 reads CASSPWGGQGNTIYF. The DNA for the CDR3 is TGCGCCAGCAGCCCCTGGGGGGGTCAGGGAAACACCATATATTTT. The J gene is TRBJ1-3, the V gene TRBV5-1; maybe TRBD1 (5 bases). CDR3 size: 15 residues. V was pared by 4 bases and J by 4 bases, with 15 bases between. Germline V lookup: CDR1 SGHRS, CDR2 YFSETQ.

The gene calls are TRBV7-2 and TRBJ1-2; D unclear. There are 13 residues in the CDR3. Trimming stripped 5 bases from V and 1 base from J, with 8 bases between. The V gene's germline CDR1 is SGHTA and CDR2 FQGNSA. CDR3 nucleotides: TGTGCCAGCAGCCACGGGAATAACTATGGCTACACCTTC. Translation gives CASSHGNNYGYTF.

J is TRBJ1-2 and V is TRBV18; D may be TRBD1 (6 bases). The CDR3 has 14 residues. Germline V lookup: CDR1 KGHSH, CDR2 LQKENI. V lost 4 bases and J lost 2, with 11 bases in between. For the CDR3, the DNA is TGTGCCAGCTCACTCAACAGGGAGAACTATGGCTACACCTTC. Its protein is CASSLNRENYGYTF.